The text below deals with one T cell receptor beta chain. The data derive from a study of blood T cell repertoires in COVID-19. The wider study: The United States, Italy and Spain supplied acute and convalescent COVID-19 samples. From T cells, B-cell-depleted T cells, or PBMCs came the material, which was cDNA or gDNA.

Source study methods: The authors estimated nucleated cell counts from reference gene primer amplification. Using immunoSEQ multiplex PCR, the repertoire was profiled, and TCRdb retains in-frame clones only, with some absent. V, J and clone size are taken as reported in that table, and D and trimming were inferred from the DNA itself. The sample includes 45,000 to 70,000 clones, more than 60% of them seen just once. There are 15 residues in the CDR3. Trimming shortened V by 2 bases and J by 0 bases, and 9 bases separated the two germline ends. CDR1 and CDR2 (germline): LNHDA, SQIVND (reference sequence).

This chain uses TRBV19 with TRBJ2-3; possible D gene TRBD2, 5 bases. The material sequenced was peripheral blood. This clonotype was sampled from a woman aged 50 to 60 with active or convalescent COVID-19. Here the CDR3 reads CASSIRWTSTDTQYF. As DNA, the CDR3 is TGTGCCAGTAGTATAAGGTGGACTAGCACAGATACGCAGTATTTT.